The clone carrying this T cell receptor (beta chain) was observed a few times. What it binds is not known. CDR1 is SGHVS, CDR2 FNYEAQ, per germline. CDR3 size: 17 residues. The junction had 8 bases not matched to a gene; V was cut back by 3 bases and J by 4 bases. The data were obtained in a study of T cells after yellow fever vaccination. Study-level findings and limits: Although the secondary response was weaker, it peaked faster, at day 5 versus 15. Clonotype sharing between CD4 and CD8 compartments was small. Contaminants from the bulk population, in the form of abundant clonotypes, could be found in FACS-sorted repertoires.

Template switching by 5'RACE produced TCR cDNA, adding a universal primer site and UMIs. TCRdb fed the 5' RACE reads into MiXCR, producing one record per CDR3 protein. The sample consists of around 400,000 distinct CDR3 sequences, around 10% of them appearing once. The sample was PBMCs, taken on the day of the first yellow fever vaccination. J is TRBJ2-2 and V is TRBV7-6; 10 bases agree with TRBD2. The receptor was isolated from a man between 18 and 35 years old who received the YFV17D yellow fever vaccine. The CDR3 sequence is CASSFGGGLASTGELFF. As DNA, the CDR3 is TGTGCCAGCAGCTTCGGTGGGGGACTAGCGAGCACCGGGGAGCTGTTTTTT. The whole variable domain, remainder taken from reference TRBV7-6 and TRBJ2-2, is GAGVSQSPRYKVTKRGQDVALRCDPISGHVSLYWYRQALGQGPEFLTYFNYEAQQDKSGLPNDRFSAERPEGSISTLTIQRTEQRDSAMYRCASSFGGGLASTGELFFGEGSRLTVL.